This TCR beta chain was recorded in a study of T-cell reconstitution after alpha-beta-depleted transplantation in children. Unique molecular identifiers were used to barcode this TCRbeta library. TCRdb re-analysed the PCR reads in MiXCR, keeping a single row per CDR3 protein. The data hold approximately 400,000 distinct CDR3 sequences, with 9.5% to 13% observed a single time. This clonotype was counted ten times or more. Germline V gives CDR1 SGHNT, CDR2 YYREEE (reference sequence). CDR3 size: 14 residues. Trimming cost V 1 base and J 7 bases, with 11 bases left between them. The sequencing here drew on PBMCs from the stem cell graft donor, taken from the stem cell graft. This chain joins TRBV5-4 and TRBJ2-2; D may correspond to TRBD1 or TRBD2 (6 bases each). This clonotype originated in a human donor who donated a stem cell graft to a child with acute myeloid leukemia. The CDR3 protein is CASSLMGGLGELFF. Here the CDR3 DNA reads TGTGCCAGCAGCTTGATGGGGGGCCTCGGGGAGCTGTTTTTT.